The source of this T cell receptor (beta chain) is a study of T-cell memory formation after mild COVID-19 (dated by TCRdb to about 2021). Regarding the complete study: Most TCR sequence clusters were specific to one of the two donors. In a couple of donors, T-cell clones that expanded and contracted after mild COVID-19 were tracked by sequencing TCRalpha and TCRbeta repertoires over time. Two young, previously healthy adult volunteers made up the cohort, one male and one female. Results and caveats for the whole study, not just this receptor: Clones that contracted from day 15 to 85 showed balanced CD4/CD8 phenotypes, whereas a second wave of clones that expanded from day 15 to 37 leaned towards CD4+. SARS-CoV-2 specificity of the second-wave clones peaking on day 37 was not confirmed. Contracting CD4+ clones appeared mostly in the CM and EM memory subsets, whereas CD8+ clones were enriched in EMRA. The detection of some responding clones in pre-infection memory suggests that pre-existing cross-reactive memory T cells joined the SARS-CoV-2 response. Only a couple of mild cases were covered by the study, and larger cohorts that include severe cases with pre-infection samples were considered necessary.

Ficoll-Paque density gradient centrifugation was the method used to isolate PBMCs. The CDR3 runs 17 residues from the cysteine to the phenylalanine. Only the CDR3 DNA is retained, 51 bases long and in frame from the first base. Germline trimming: 3 bases from V, 4 bases from J; junction bases outside gene matches: 11. Taken from the germline V gene, the CDR1 and CDR2 loops are LGHNA and YSLEER. As to this clonotype: What antigen it recognizes has not been identified. Per-nucleotide qualities are absent, and no much larger clonotype sits a single base away.

Sequenced on an Illumina NovaSeq 6000. TCRalpha and TCRbeta cDNA libraries were constructed by 5'RACE with constant-segment primers, with sample barcodes and unique molecular identifiers being introduced. RNA was extracted from every sample with Trizol reagent. Library amplification was performed in two PCR steps, and a second sample barcode and Illumina TruSeq adapters were introduced in the second step. Sequencing of libraries was performed on an Illumina NovaSeq with 2 x 150 bp paired-end reads. In the source study's methods: Demultiplexing of reads and collapsing into UMI-guided consensus sequences were performed with migec v1.2.7. Using mixcr v2.1.11, UMI consensuses were aligned to TRA and TRB V and J templates and then assembled into clonotypes. A clonotype was counted as expanded or contracted only when both edgeR and NoisET called the clonotype significant, with the noise models trained on biological replicates. For edgeR calls, the cutoffs were a false discovery rate-adjusted p below 0.01 and a log2 fold-change threshold of 1. PCA with hierarchical clustering of max-normalized trajectories of the 1000 most abundant clonotypes was used as exploratory dynamics analysis. Each responding clone was given a CD4 or CD8 phenotype based on the CD4+ and CD8+ repertoires, which had been sequenced separately. TCRdb reprocessing: public reads trimmed at Q25 with fastp, clones called with MiXCR, in-frame beta chains kept. Identical CDR3 proteins give one entry, which carries the most common genes and DNA. None of the V and J calls come from the authors' own analysis; TCRdb made them. The sample table lists about 390,000 distinct CDR3 sequences, approximately 15% of them with a count of one. The ten largest make up about 22% of the sample.

This receptor was identified in a man between 18 and 29 years old who had mild COVID-19 (a few samples of this study predate the infection). The sample titles of this study are shuffled in the database, so cell type and time point are left out; the donor was told from shared clones. The V and J genes are TRBV4-3 and TRBJ2-2; a stretch of 7 junction bases matches TRBD1. The source material was PBMCs or a T cell subset sorted from them (not recorded which). CDR3 protein: CASSQQQGIVITGELFF. The DNA sequence reads TGCGCCAGCAGCCAGCAACAGGGGATTGTGATCACCGGGGAGCTGTTTTTT.